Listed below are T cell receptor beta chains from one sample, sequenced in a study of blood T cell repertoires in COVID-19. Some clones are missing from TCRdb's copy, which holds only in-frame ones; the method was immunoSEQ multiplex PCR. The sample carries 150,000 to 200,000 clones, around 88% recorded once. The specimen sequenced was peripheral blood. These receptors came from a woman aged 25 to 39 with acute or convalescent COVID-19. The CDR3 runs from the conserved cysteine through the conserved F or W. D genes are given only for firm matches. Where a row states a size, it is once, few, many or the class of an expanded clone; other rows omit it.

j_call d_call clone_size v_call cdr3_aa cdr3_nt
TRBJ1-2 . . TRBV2 CASSGPGAGYTF TGTGCCAGCAGTGGCCCTGGGGCTGGCTACACCTTC
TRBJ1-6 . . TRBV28 CASSSSRQLSYSPLHF TGTGCCAGCAGTTCGTCACGACAGTTGAGTTATTCACCCCTCCACTTT
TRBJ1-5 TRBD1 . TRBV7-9 CASSGTGAGNQPQHF TGTGCCAGCAGCGGGACAGGGGCGGGCAATCAGCCCCAGCATTTT
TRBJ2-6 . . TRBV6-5 CASSPHSGANVLTF TGTGCCAGCAGTCCACACTCTGGGGCCAACGTCCTGACTTTC
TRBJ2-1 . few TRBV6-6 CASRATASYNEQFF TGTGCCAGCAGGGCGACAGCGTCCTACAATGAGCAGTTCTTC
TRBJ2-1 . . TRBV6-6 CASTRSYNEQFF TGTGCCAGCACCAGATCCTACAATGAGCAGTTCTTC
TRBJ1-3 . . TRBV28 CASLSALERVSGNTIYF TGTGCCAGCCTTTCCGCATTAGAACGCGTCTCTGGAAACACCATATATTTT
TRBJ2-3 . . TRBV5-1 CASSFRVYGIDTQYF TGCGCCAGCAGCTTTCGGGTCTACGGCATAGATACGCAGTATTTT
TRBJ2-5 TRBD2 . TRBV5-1 CASSLGTTEETQYF TGCGCCAGCAGCCTCGGGACTACTGAAGAGACCCAGTACTTC
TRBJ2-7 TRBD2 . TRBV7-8 CASSALAGNEQYF TGTGCCAGCAGCGCCCTAGCGGGAAACGAGCAGTACTTC
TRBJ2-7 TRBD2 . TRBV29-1 CSVRGLDPLEQYF TGCAGCGTTAGGGGACTAGATCCCCTCGAGCAGTACTTC
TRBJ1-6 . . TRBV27 CASSFGWGIGSPLHF TGTGCCAGCAGTTTCGGTTGGGGCATTGGGTCACCCCTCCACTTT
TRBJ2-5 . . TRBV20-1 CSASSETQYF TGCAGTGCTAGTTCGGAGACCCAGTACTTC
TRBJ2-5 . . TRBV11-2 CASSLFRGQETQYF TGTGCCAGCAGCTTATTCAGGGGACAAGAGACCCAGTACTTC
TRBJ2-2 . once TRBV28 CASSQLRGTGELFF TGTGCCAGCAGCCAGCTACGGGGCACCGGGGAGCTGTTTTTT
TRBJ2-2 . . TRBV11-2 CASGAALGTGELFF TGTGCCAGCGGGGCGGCTCTGGGCACCGGGGAGCTGTTTTTT
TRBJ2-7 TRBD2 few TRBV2 CASKSGSHEQYF TGTGCCAGTAAGAGCGGGAGCCACGAGCAGTACTTC
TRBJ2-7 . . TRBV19 CASSMGLFYEQYF TGTGCCAGTAGTATGGGACTGTTCTACGAGCAGTACTTC
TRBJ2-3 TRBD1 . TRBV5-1 CASSLQGAEDTQYF TGCGCCAGCAGCTTACAGGGGGCGGAAGATACGCAGTATTTT
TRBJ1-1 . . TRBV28 CASSLVQHPEAFF TGTGCCAGCAGTTTAGTCCAACATCCTGAAGCTTTCTTT
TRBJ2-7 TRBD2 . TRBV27 CASRYLAGGFSGDEQYF TGTGCCAGCAGATACCTAGCGGGAGGCTTTTCCGGGGACGAGCAGTACTTC
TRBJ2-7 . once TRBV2 CASSEFRYEQYF TGTGCCAGCAGTGAGTTCAGGTACGAGCAGTACTTC
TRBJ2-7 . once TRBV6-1 CASSEQGLTEQYF TGTGCCAGCAGTGAACAGGGTCTAACCGAGCAGTACTTC
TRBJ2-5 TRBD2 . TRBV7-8 CASSLGGGRGGETQYF TGTGCCAGCAGCTTAGGGGGGGGAAGAGGTGGTGAGACCCAGTACTTC
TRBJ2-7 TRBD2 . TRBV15 CATSRPIAGGGEQYF TGTGCCACCAGCAGACCCATAGCGGGAGGTGGTGAGCAGTACTTC
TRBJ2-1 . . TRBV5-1 CASTSEGNEQFF TGCGCCAGCACGTCCGAGGGTAATGAGCAGTTCTTC
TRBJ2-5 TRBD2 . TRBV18 CASSQLAAGETQYF TGTGCCAGCTCACAACTAGCGGCGGGAGAGACCCAGTACTTC
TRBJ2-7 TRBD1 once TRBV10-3 CAISESSVRLGQGRDEQYF TGTGCCATCAGTGAGTCATCGGTGCGCCTAGGACAGGGACGCGACGAGCAGTACTTC
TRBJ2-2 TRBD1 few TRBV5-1 CASSRRTGEAGELFF TGCGCCAGCAGCAGAAGGACAGGGGAAGCCGGGGAGCTGTTTTTT
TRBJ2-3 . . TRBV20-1 CSASRGGHTDTQYF TGCAGTGCTAGTAGGGGAGGACACACAGATACGCAGTATTTT
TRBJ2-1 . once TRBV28 CASSLWRQDSNEQFF TGTGCCAGCAGTCTATGGCGTCAGGACTCCAATGAGCAGTTCTTC
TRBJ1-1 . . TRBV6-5 CASRGHLNTEAFF TGTGCCAGCAGAGGACACTTGAACACTGAAGCTTTCTTT
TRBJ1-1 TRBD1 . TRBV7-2 CASSAETGGHTEAFF TGTGCCAGCAGCGCCGAGACAGGGGGACACACTGAAGCTTTCTTT
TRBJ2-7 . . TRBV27 CASSRRDSSSYEQYF TGTGCCAGCAGTCGCCGGGACTCTAGCTCCTACGAGCAGTACTTC
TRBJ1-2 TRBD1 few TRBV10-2 CASTGGRGYGYTF TGCGCCAGCACAGGGGGCCGCGGCTATGGCTACACCTTC
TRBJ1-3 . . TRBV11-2 CASSRQVSGNTIYF TGTGCCAGCAGTAGACAGGTTTCCGGAAACACCATATATTTT
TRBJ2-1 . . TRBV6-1 CASSEGLSSYNEQFF TGTGCCAGCAGTGAGGGACTGAGCTCCTACAATGAGCAGTTCTTC
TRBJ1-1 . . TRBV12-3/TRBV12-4 CASSRGTNTEAFF TGTGCCAGCAGCCGAGGCACGAACACTGAAGCTTTCTTT
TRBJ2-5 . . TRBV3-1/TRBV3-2 CASSQIQNQETQYF TGTGCCAGCAGCCAAATTCAAAACCAAGAGACCCAGTACTTC
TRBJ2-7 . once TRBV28 CASAGRLAQYF TGTGCCAGTGCGGGTCGCCTAGCCCAGTACTTC
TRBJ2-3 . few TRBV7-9 CASSLGRAADTQYF TGTGCCAGCAGCTTAGGGAGGGCGGCAGATACGCAGTATTTT
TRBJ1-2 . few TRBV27 CASRIGGANYGYTF TGTGCCAGCAGGATAGGGGGAGCTAACTATGGCTACACCTTC
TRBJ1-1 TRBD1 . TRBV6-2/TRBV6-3 CASSYRPGGPNTEAFF TGTGCCAGCAGTTACCGGCCAGGGGGCCCGAACACTGAAGCTTTCTTT
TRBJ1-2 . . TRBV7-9 CASSFGSNYGYTF TGTGCCAGCAGCTTTGGGAGTAACTATGGCTACACCTTC
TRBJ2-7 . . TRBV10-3 CAIREGGVDEQYF TGTGCCATCAGGGAGGGAGGAGTAGACGAGCAGTACTTC
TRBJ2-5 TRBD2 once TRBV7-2 CASRYSGMGTQYF TGTGCCAGCAGATACAGCGGGATGGGGACCCAGTACTTC
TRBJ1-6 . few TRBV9 CASSSVGDSPLHF TGTGCCAGCAGCTCAGTAGGGGATTCACCCCTCCACTTT
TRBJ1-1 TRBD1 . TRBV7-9 CASTRGRFGNTEAFF TGTGCCAGTACCAGGGGGCGGTTTGGGAACACTGAAGCTTTCTTT
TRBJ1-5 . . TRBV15 CATSRDLGTNSQPQHF TGTGCCACCAGCAGAGATCTAGGAACGAACTCCCAGCCCCAGCATTTT
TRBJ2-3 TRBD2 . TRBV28 CASSGLDSADTQYF TGTGCCAGCAGTGGACTAGATAGTGCAGATACGCAGTATTTT
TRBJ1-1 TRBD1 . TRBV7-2 CASSLAAGTGGTEAFF TGTGCCAGCAGCTTAGCAGCGGGGACAGGAGGCACTGAAGCTTTCTTT
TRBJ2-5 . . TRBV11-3 CASICGTQYF TGTGCCAGCATCTGCGGGACCCAGTACTTC
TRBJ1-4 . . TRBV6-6 CASSEGGTNEKLFF TGTGCCAGCAGCGAGGGGGGGACCAATGAAAAACTGTTTTTT
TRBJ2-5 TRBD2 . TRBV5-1 CASSLAAGGSETQYF TGCGCCAGCAGCTTGGCGGCGGGAGGGTCCGAGACCCAGTACTTC